Detailed here is one T cell receptor (beta chain). Its antigen is unknown. Researchers reported sorting CD4+ naive, central memory, regulatory and stem cell-like memory cells via CD45RO/CCR7/CD25/CD127/CD95/CD27. The data belong to a study of beta chain features in type 1 diabetes. Findings of the study overall: Still unanswered here is whether HLA type influences TCRB rearrangement. Sequencing of cDNA might inflate the share of cells that strongly express TCR. Junctions at VDJ sites from type 1 diabetes patients had fewer insertions and more deletions.

As every portion of the isolated RNA was reverse transcribed, the sequencing read expressed TCRB transcripts. Clones were read by immunoSEQ multiplex PCR, and TCRdb kept only the in-frame ones, dropping some. The data show about 180,000 clones, with about 12% seen just once and roughly 0.56% held by the top ten. The germline V gene encodes CDR1 LNHDA and CDR2 SQIVND (reference sequence). With 4 bases clipped from V and 7 bases from J, the junction kept 6 bases outside the gene matches. The CDR3 runs 15 residues. The chain uses TRBV19 and TRBJ2-2, with 10 bases identical to TRBD1. Sequencing was performed on central memory CD4+ T cells from blood. The sequence derives from a woman between 18 and 30 years old in good health. CDR3 DNA: TGTGCCAGTAGTACGACAGGGGGCGCGAACGGGGAGCTGTTTTTT. It yields the protein CASSTTGGANGELFF.